This T cell receptor (beta chain) was sequenced during a study of Ad26.COV2.S vaccination and SARS-CoV-2 variants. Study at large: Administration of Ad26.COV2.S was intramuscular, either once or twice 56 days apart.

Method: immunoSEQ multiplex PCR; TCRdb's copy keeps in-frame clones and lacks some. The sample lists 200,000 to 250,000 clones; approximately 88% were seen once. Treatment given: about 20 received Ad26.COV2.S at low or high dose, single or two shots; a few received placebo; per-sample allocation not given. Sampling was done on day 63 after the first vaccine or placebo injection. The study used a vaccine consisting of an Ad26 vector that expressed Wuhan-strain SARS-CoV-2 spike. Trimming stripped 4 bases from V and 2 bases from J, with 15 bases between. The CDR3 totals 17 residues. CDR1 and CDR2 from the germline V gene are LNHDA and SQIVND (reference sequence).

The material was peripheral blood, obtained in a trial of Ad26.COV2.S vaccine versus placebo. The receptor was isolated from a person aged 18-60 years who received the Ad26.COV2.S COVID-19 vaccine or a placebo. The chain couples TRBV19 to TRBJ1-6; D is possibly TRBD1 (6 bases). CDR3 nucleotides: TGTGCCAGTAGTAAGGAACAGCAGGGGCCCTATAATTCACCCCTCCACTTT. Protein sequence: CASSKEQQGPYNSPLHF.